This T cell receptor beta chain emerged from a study of OX40 agonist ivuxolimab in advanced cancers. Looking at the study overall: Ivuxolimab was a fully human IgG2 agonistic monoclonal antibody targeting the costimulatory receptor OX40 (CD134). Partial responses occurred in three dose-escalation patients, of whom one had hepatocellular carcinoma and two had cutaneous melanoma. Among the approximately 50 dose-escalation patients, around 20 had hepatocellular carcinoma, about 15 melanoma, 9 renal cell carcinoma and 9 head and neck cancer. Prior anti-PD-1, anti-PD-L1 or anti-CTLA-4 therapy was permitted, and checkpoint inhibitors had been received by around 40% of dose-escalation patients. In the dose-escalation cohort, around four fifths of patients were male, and the mean age was roughly 60 years, with a range of roughly 20 to 85. Intravenous ivuxolimab was administered to patients every 2 weeks at six dose levels: 0.01, 0.1, 0.3, 1.5, 3 and 10 mg/kg. Peripheral TCRbeta sequencing was intended to test whether TCR sequence diversity was altered and clonal T-cell expansion was caused by ivuxolimab. The paper reports the monotherapy dose-escalation portion (N of about 50 patients) of the phase I ivuxolimab trial.

Per the germline V gene, SGHTA is the CDR1 and FQGNSA is the CDR2. From the cysteine up to the phenylalanine, the CDR3 has a length of 14 residues. The DNA shown is the 42-base CDR3, in frame from base 1. V and J are truncated by 5 bases and 2 bases respectively, leaving an intervening sequence of 12 bases. Patients with autoimmune disease history or receiving systemic immunosuppression were excluded from the trial. Peripheral blood for TCR sequencing was collected from all dose cohorts at baseline, on cycle 4 day 1, and on cycle 7 day 1. The samples were taken from a phase I, first-in-human, multicenter, open-label dose-escalation trial of ivuxolimab. Adults with locally advanced or metastatic melanoma, renal cell carcinoma, hepatocellular carcinoma or head and neck squamous cell carcinoma were enrolled in the trial. CD4+ and CD8+ T cells were sorted separately from peripheral blood before TCR sequencing.

Summary of the overall study and its limitations: In partial responders in the 0.1-3.0 mg/kg groups, normalized peripheral clonal expansion was found to be among the lowest, especially among CD8+ T cells. At doses of 0.1 to 3.0 mg/kg, clonal expansion of both CD4+ and CD8+ T cells in blood was seen between baseline and week 6. Low levels of normalized T-cell clonal expansion were also shown by some nonresponding patients. The antigen specificity of the clonally expanded peripheral T cells was not determined. On average, CD8+ T cells showed more expanded clones than CD4+ T cells after ivuxolimab.

Genomic DNA was isolated from the sorted cells so that the TCRbeta CDR3 region could be sequenced. The immunoSEQ Assay was used for sequencing of TCRbeta CDR3 regions. TCRdb limited this immuneACCESS table to in-frame rearrangements with V and J called. A share of clones is missing; checked studies link under half to unresolved V genes, and the rest is unexplained. This sample holds 55,000 to 70,000 clones; 70% to 90% were observed only once. Approximately 0.55% of the sample lies in the top ten. As for this clone: The antigen it recognizes is unknown. No much larger clone is present one base from it, and per-base qualities are unavailable.

Sequenced here: CD4+ or CD8+ T cells sorted from blood, sampled in a trial of the OX40 agonist ivuxolimab. Here the chain combines TRBV7-2 and TRBJ1-2; the D gene is perhaps TRBD1, from 6 matching bases. This clonotype originated in an adult with an advanced solid tumor such as melanoma, head and neck, liver or kidney cancer. The CDR3 region reads CASSTRTVNYGYTF. The base sequence is TGTGCCAGCAGCACCCGGACAGTGAACTATGGCTACACCTTC.